The 25 T cell receptor beta chains reported below all come from one sample, sequenced in a study of human T cells and chemical hapten exposure (dated by TCRdb to 2020 to 2022). The time point label, as the study defines it: healthy volunteer bleed at 2 weeks. Total RNA was extracted from unfractionated whole blood that had been collected in Tempus Blood RNA tubes. The method was RACE. The instrument was a NextSeq 500. Using fastp trimming at Q25 and MiXCR clonotype assembly, TCRdb reanalyzed the public sequencing data and kept in-frame beta chains. Each entry is one CDR3 protein sequence, shown with its most common DNA and genes. The sample has approximately 90,000 distinct CDR3 sequences on record, about 8.7% of them singletons. The ten top clones hold about 3% of the sample. The sequencing sample was made of whole blood. These receptor sequences come from a female donor in good health. Some clones in this sample may be carry-over from other donors' samples.

The chain recombines TRBV7-8 with TRBJ1-2, with D unclear. This CDR3 has 12 residues. The germline V gene encodes CDR1 SGHVS and CDR2 FQNEAQ. Trimming stripped 2 bases from V and 7 bases from J, with 8 bases between. CDR3 in DNA: TGTGCCAGCAGCTTACCCCCTAGTGGCTACACCTTC. Residues: CASSLPPSGYTF.

This clonotype has more than one count but fewer than ten. The chain is built from TRBV7-9 and TRBJ2-1; 11 bases fit TRBD2. The length of the CDR3 is 13 residues. Germline lookup yields CDR1 SEHNR and CDR2 FQNEAQ (reference sequence). V was pared by 2 bases and J by 16 bases, with 7 bases of the junction left unmatched. The CDR3 sequence: CASSLLLAGAPFF. Here the CDR3 DNA reads TGTGCCAGCAGCTTATTACTAGCGGGAGCACCTTTCTTC.

At least ten counts were recorded for this clonotype. The chain carries TRBV2 and TRBJ2-3; D is possibly TRBD1 or TRBD2 (5 bases each). The CDR3 runs 14 residues. Looked up from germline, CDR1 is SNHLY and CDR2 is FYNNEI. V was clipped by 8 bases and J by 2 bases, with 14 bases between them. CDR3 in amino acids: CASGDRRVTDTQYF. The CDR3, as DNA: TGTGCCAGCGGGGACCGAAGAGTCACAGATACGCAGTATTTT.

As regards this clonotype: A junction end diverges from the germline sequence, so it may reflect a read error. This chain links TRBV20-1 with TRBJ2-5, with TRBD2 as a possible D gene (5 bases). The CDR3 consists of 14 residues. Germline CDR1 and CDR2: DFQATT and SNEGSKA (reference sequence). The CDR3 bases are TGCAGTGCCAGAGGGCCCAGCCTCCAAGAGACCCAGTACTTC. It specifies CSARGPSLQETQYF.

In the case of this clonotype: Its ends do not fully match the called genes, so a read error is possible. The rearrangement links TRBV20-1 to TRBJ2-1; D is unresolved. Germline V gives CDR1 DFQATT, CDR2 SNEGSKA (reference sequence). This CDR3 region has 14 residues. Here the CDR3 DNA reads TGCAGTGCCAAGATGGTTGGGCCCTACAATGAGCGGTTCTTC. It is translated as CSAKMVGPYNERFF.

At least ten counts were recorded for this clonotype. The chain couples TRBV20-1 to TRBJ2-3; 13 bases agree with TRBD2. The CDR3 totals 16 residues. Trimming took 5 bases from V and 6 from J; bases not matched to a gene: 11. The germline CDR1 and CDR2 sequences are DFQATT and SNEGSKA (reference sequence). This CDR3 reads CSAPPGTSGIMDTQYF. The CDR3 region has the DNA TGCAGTGCTCCCCCCGGGACTAGCGGGATAATGGATACGCAGTATTTT.

This clonotype has ten or more counts. This chain uses TRBV20-1 with TRBJ2-7, with a possible D match to TRBD2 (6 bases). Germline-derived CDR1 and CDR2 are DFQATT and SNEGSKA (reference sequence). The length of the CDR3 is 16 residues. The germline V and J ends were trimmed by 1 base and 0 bases, with 16 bases remaining between them. CDR3 residues: CSARGGGGTDSYEQYF. CDR3 nucleotides: TGCAGTGCTAGAGGTGGGGGAGGAACGGACTCCTACGAGCAGTACTTC.

This clonotype occurred a few times. V usage is TRBV27 and J usage is TRBJ1-3; the D is unclear. This CDR3 is 11 amino acids long. V was trimmed by 8 bases and J by 0 bases, leaving 2 bases between them. The germline CDR1 and CDR2 sequences are MNHEY and SMNVEV (reference sequence). CDR3 nucleotide sequence: TGTGCCAGCTTCTCTGGAAACACCATATATTTT. Amino acids: CASFSGNTIYF.

This clonotype turned up a few times. This chain uses TRBV20-1 with TRBJ2-3; tentative D call: TRBD1 (6 bases). There are 15 residues in the CDR3. Germline CDR1 and CDR2: DFQATT and SNEGSKA (reference sequence). Trimming removed 0 bases from V and 4 bases from J, with 14 bases in between. CDR3 amino acids: CSARDGAGVADTQYF. CDR3 coding DNA: TGCAGTGCTAGAGACGGGGCAGGGGTAGCAGATACGCAGTATTTT.

V and J are TRBV23-1 and TRBJ2-6; D is undetermined. TRBV23-1 is known as an ORF, though its function is uncertain. The CDR3 covers 15 residues. Trimming took off 6 bases at V and 0 bases at J, with 9 bases between the two ends. CDR3 sequence: CASSLLLSGANVLTF. The CDR3 coding sequence is TGCGCCAGCAGCCTTTTACTCTCTGGGGCCAACGTCCTGACTTTC.

This clonotype was seen at least ten times. The CDR3 spells CSARPGGNSPLHF. For the CDR3, the DNA is TGCAGTGCTAGACCAGGGGGCAATTCACCCCTCCACTTT. The rearrangement uses TRBV20-1 and TRBJ1-6; 8 nucleotides line up with TRBD1. The germline CDR1 and CDR2 sequences are DFQATT and SNEGSKA (reference sequence). With V trimmed by 2 bases and J by 7 bases, 1 base remained unmatched. This CDR3 is 13 amino acids long.

This clonotype was found a few times. This chain joins TRBV20-1 and TRBJ2-7; unclear D gene. The CDR3 has 14 amino acids. From germline, CDR1 is DFQATT and CDR2 SNEGSKA (reference sequence). Trimming stripped 1 base from V and 5 bases from J, with 15 bases between. CDR3 protein: CSARGVTAIHEQYF. CDR3 bases: TGCAGTGCTAGAGGGGTTACGGCCATCCACGAGCAGTACTTC.

In this sample, this clonotype turned up many times. The chain's CDR3 is CASSSRWSGGDEKLFF. CDR3 DNA sequence: TGTGCCAGCAGCTCCCGTTGGTCGGGGGGCGATGAAAAACTGTTTTTT. The chain is built from TRBV16 and TRBJ1-4; a possible D gene is TRBD1 (6 bases). Per the germline V gene, CDR1 is KGHSY and CDR2 is FQNENV. V was shortened by 5 bases and J by 6 bases, with 19 bases between the two germline ends. The CDR3 is made up of 16 amino acids.

V is TRBV6-6 and J is TRBJ1-1; D ambiguous. Germline assignment: CDR1 MNHNY and CDR2 SVGAGI (reference sequence). V lost 6 bases and J 3 bases, leaving 17 bases between the germline ends. The CDR3 is 15 amino acids. CDR3 bases: TGTGCCAGCAGCCCGCCCCTTTTAGGCGACACTGAAGCTTTCTTT. Its translation: CASSPPLLGDTEAFF.

This clonotype was counted between two and nine times. The CDR3 loop reads CSVGRSYNEQFF. In DNA, the CDR3 is TGCAGCGTTGGCAGATCCTACAATGAGCAGTTCTTC. The rearrangement uses TRBV29-1 and TRBJ2-1; the D is unclear. This CDR3 spans 12 amino acids. Trimming took off 4 bases at V and 1 base at J, with 5 bases between the two ends. Germline CDR1 SQVTM, CDR2 ANQGSEA.

The chain employs TRBV6-1 and TRBJ2-3, with TRBD2 matching over 12 bases. There are 16 residues in the CDR3. Per the germline V gene, CDR1 is MNHNS and CDR2 is SASEGT. V dropped 3 bases and J dropped 6; count of bases not matched to a gene: 7. CDR3 protein: CASSETSGGPSDTQYF. CDR3 nucleotides: TGTGCCAGCAGTGAGACTAGCGGGGGTCCTTCGGATACGCAGTATTTT.

This chain connects TRBV12-3 or TRBV12-4 to TRBJ2-1, with unresolved D. Trimming shortened V by 6 bases and J by 6 bases, and 6 bases separated the two germline ends. CDR3 length equals 11 residues. The CDR3 loop is CASRSLNEQFF. CDR3 DNA sequence: TGTGCCAGCAGATCCCTCAATGAGCAGTTCTTC.

This clonotype was seen ten or more times. CDR3 in DNA: TGTGCCAGCAGCCCCCCCTCGAGACAGGGGGTGTACGAGCAGTACTTC. Its translation is CASSPPSRQGVYEQYF. The rearrangement uses TRBV14 and TRBJ2-7, with 9 bases lining up with TRBD1. Trimming cost V 4 bases and J 4 bases; bases outside gene matches: 11. The CDR3 consists of 16 residues. Germline CDR1 is SGHDN and CDR2 is FVKESK. Looking up the rest from reference TRBV14 and TRBJ2-7 gives the full variable domain: EAGVTQFPSHSVIEKGQTVTLRCDPISGHDNLYWYRRVMGKEIKFLLHFVKESKQDESGMPNNRFLAERTGGTYSTLKVQPAELEDSGVYFCASSPPSRQGVYEQYFGPGTRLTVT.

The chain has TRBV6-2 or TRBV6-3 and TRBJ2-1; TRBD2 matches at 7 bases. The CDR3 has 16 amino acids. Trimming at V came to 5 bases and at J to 0 bases, leaving 7 bases not matched to a gene. CDR1 and CDR2 from the germline V gene are MNHEY and SVGEGT. The chain's CDR3 is CASSTRLASSYNEQFF. As DNA, the CDR3 is TGTGCCAGCAGTACCAGACTAGCCAGCTCCTACAATGAGCAGTTCTTC.

The V gene is TRBV3-1, the J gene TRBJ2-7; D unresolved. In germline, CDR1 is LGHDT, CDR2 YNNKEL (reference sequence). CDR3 length: 13 amino acids. V lost 1 base and J lost 1, with 5 bases in between. The CDR3 loop is CASSQAVSYEQYF. The CDR3 nucleotides are TGTGCCAGCAGCCAAGCTGTGTCCTACGAGCAGTACTTC.

This clonotype appeared a few times. This chain links TRBV29-1 with TRBJ2-1; 8 bases are shared with TRBD2. The V gene end was trimmed by 3 bases and the J gene end by 5 bases; junction bases not matched to a gene: 9. This CDR3 has 15 amino acids. Germline V lookup: CDR1 SQVTM, CDR2 ANQGSEA. The CDR3 protein is CSVDRLAGGHNEQFF. As DNA, the CDR3 is TGCAGCGTTGACCGCCTAGCGGGCGGCCACAATGAGCAGTTCTTC.

This sequence joins TRBV11-2 and TRBJ2-5; a weak D match, TRBD2 (6 bases). The CDR3 is made up of 16 amino acids. The germline V gene has CDR1 SGHAT and CDR2 FQNNGV. V gave up 0 bases and J gave up 1 base, with 12 bases separating them. The CDR3 DNA reads as TGTGCCAGCAGCTTAGATCGGGCGGGGTCCCAAGAGACCCAGTACTTC. Its translation: CASSLDRAGSQETQYF.

This clonotype was counted many times. The chain recombines TRBV6-1 with TRBJ2-1, with D perhaps given as TRBD1 or TRBD2 (5 bases each). CDR3 length equals 14 residues. V was shortened by 6 bases and J by 9 bases, with 18 bases between the two germline ends. Germline V gene lookup returns CDR1 MNHNS and CDR2 SASEGT. CDR3 bases: TGTGCCAGCAGAGTGGGACCGGATCGTAGTGAGCAGTTCTTC. This translates into CASRVGPDRSEQFF.

This clonotype turned up a few times. The chain joins TRBV7-9 to TRBJ2-2, with D possibly matching TRBD2 (6 bases). Germline V gives CDR1 SEHNR, CDR2 FQNEAQ (reference sequence). Trimming pared 3 bases from V and 6 bases from J, leaving 14 bases between. The CDR3 is 15 residues long. The DNA for the CDR3 is TGTGCCAGCAGCTTGAGGGAGGTCGGGGCCGGGGAGCTGTTTTTT. Amino acids: CASSLREVGAGELFF.

The chain couples TRBV27 to TRBJ1-1, with TRBD1 matching 8 bases. Trimming took 7 bases from V and 4 from J; bases not matched to a gene: 8. The CDR3 length is 14 residues. CDR1 is MNHEY, CDR2 SMNVEV, per germline (reference sequence). In nucleotides, the CDR3 is TGTGCCAGCAATGGCCAGGGGGCACTCACTGAAGCTTTCTTT. Protein product: CASNGQGALTEAFF.